Given below is one T cell receptor beta chain in context. Its antigen is currently unknown. The CDR3 totals 14 residues. Germline V gene lookup returns CDR1 SNHLY and CDR2 FYNNEI. V dropped 4 bases and J dropped 5 bases, with 14 bases sitting between them. PCR involved 60 Vbeta and 13 Jbeta primers. Produced via immunoSEQ multiplex PCR; TCRdb's table is partial and in-frame only. The repertoire has over 95,000 clones, 70% to 80% of them found once; the top ten carry approximately 5%. The source of the sample is a study of cytomegalovirus exposure and HLA in healthy donors. Whole-study findings and limits: An analysis done earlier found most TCR beta V segments productive about 87% or about 30% of the time. When analyzed later, a missense DCLRE1C variant was found to be linked to TCR beta V- and J-gene trimming. Rates of TCR association differed by HLA locus in a later analysis, with DRB1 highest and HLA-C lowest.

The source material was PBMCs. The receptor was derived from a woman in her twenties or thirties in good health and CMV-seropositive. The gene calls are TRBV2 and TRBJ1-2, with D possibly matching TRBD1 (5 bases). The CDR3 here is CASSVRDFLYGYTF. The CDR3 coding sequence is TGTGCCAGCAGTGTCCGGGACTTCCTATATGGCTACACCTTC.